Sequencing of this TCR beta chain was carried out in a study of identical twins. TCRdb reprocessed the 5' RACE reads via MiXCR and lists one record per CDR3 protein. The sample carries about 520,000 distinct CDR3 sequences, approximately 22% recorded once. From germline, CDR1 is SGHNT and CDR2 YENEEA. The CDR3 totals 17 residues. Trimming cost V 1 base and J 0 bases; bases outside gene matches: 6. This sample also appeared in a second study, on T cells expressing NK-cell markers.

The sequencing sample was made of CD4+ T cells sorted from blood. The genes are TRBV11-3 and TRBJ2-3, with TRBD2 identical over 8 bases. The clonotype comes from a young woman in good health. The CDR3 is CASSLVRGALSTDTQYF. DNA for the CDR3: TGTGCCAGCAGCTTAGTGCGGGGGGCTCTGAGCACAGATACGCAGTATTTT.